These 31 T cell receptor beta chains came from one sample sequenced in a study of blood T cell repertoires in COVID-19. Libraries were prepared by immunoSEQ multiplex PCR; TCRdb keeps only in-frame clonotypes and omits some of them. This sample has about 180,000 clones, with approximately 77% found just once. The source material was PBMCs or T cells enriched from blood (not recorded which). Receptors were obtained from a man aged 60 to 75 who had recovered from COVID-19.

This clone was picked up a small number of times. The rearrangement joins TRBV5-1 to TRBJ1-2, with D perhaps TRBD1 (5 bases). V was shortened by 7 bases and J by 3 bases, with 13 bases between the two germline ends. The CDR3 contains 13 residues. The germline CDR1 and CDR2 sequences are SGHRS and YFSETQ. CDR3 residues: CASSLGQDYGYTF. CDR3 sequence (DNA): TGCGCCAGCTCCTTGGGGCAGGACTATGGCTACACCTTC.

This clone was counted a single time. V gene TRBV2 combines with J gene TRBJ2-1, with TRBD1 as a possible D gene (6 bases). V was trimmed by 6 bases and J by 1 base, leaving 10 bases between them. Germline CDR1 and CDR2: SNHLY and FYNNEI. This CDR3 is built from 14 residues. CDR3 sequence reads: CASRRDTSYNEQFF. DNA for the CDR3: TGTGCCAGCAGGAGGGACACGTCCTACAATGAGCAGTTCTTC.

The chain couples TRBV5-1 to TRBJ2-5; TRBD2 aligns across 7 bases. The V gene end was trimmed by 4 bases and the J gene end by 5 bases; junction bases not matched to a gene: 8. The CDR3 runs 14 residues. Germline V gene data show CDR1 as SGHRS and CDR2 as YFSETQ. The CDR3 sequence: CASSREGVGETQYF. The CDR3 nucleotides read TGCGCCAGCAGCAGGGAGGGAGTAGGGGAGACCCAGTACTTC.

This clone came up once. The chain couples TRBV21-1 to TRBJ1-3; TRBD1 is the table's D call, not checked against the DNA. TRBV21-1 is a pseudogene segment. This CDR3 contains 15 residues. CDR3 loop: CASTPLGGAGNTIYF. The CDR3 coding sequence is TGTGCCAGCACCCCCCTAGGGGGCGCGGGAAACACCATATATTTT.

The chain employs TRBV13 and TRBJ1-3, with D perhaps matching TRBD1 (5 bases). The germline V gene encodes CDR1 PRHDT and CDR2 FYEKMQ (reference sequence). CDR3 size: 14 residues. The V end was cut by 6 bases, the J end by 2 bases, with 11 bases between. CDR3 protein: CASRNRFTGNTIYF. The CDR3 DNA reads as TGTGCCAGCAGGAACAGGTTCACTGGAAACACCATATATTTT.

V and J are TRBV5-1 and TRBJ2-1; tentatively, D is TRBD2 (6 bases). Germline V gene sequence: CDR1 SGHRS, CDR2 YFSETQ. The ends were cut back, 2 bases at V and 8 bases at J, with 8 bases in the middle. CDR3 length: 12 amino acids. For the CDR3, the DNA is TGCGCCAGCAGCTTTCGGAGGGATGAGCAGTTCTTC. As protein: CASSFRRDEQFF.

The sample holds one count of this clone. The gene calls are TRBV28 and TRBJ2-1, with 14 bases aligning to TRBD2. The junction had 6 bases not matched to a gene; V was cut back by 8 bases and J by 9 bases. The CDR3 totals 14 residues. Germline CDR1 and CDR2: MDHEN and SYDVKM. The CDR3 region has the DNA TGTGCCAGCCAGACTAGCGGGGGGGGCATTGAGCAGTTCTTC. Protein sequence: CASQTSGGGIEQFF.

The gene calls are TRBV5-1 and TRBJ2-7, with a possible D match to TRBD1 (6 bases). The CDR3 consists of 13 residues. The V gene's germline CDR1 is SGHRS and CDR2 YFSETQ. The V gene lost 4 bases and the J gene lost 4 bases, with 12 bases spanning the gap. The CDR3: CASSGGGAYEQYF. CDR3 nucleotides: TGCGCCAGCAGCGGGGGCGGTGCATACGAGCAGTACTTC.

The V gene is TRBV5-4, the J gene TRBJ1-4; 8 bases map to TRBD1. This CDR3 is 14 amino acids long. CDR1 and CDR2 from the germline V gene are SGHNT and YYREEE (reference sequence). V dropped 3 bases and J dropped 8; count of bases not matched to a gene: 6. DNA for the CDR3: TGTGCCAGCAGCTCGACAGGGGAAGGCGAAAAACTGTTTTTT. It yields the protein CASSSTGEGEKLFF. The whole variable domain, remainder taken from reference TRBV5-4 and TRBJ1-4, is ETGVTQSPTHLIKTRGQQVTLRCSSQSGHNTVSWYQQALGQGPQFIFQYYREEENGRGNFPPRFSGLQFPNYSSELNVNALELDDSALYLCASSSTGEGEKLFFGSGTQLSVL.

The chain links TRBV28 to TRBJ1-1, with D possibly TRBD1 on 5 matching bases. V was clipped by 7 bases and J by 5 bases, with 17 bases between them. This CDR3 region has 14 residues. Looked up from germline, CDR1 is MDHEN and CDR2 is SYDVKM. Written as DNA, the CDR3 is TGTGCCAGCAACCCCCCGCAGGGATATACTGAAGCTTTCTTT. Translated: CASNPPQGYTEAFF.

The CDR3 loop is CASSAGQGSIGYTF. As DNA, the CDR3 is TGTGCCAGCAGCGCGGGACAGGGATCGATCGGCTACACCTTC. This rearrangement joins TRBV5-5 to TRBJ1-2; 9 bases are a match to TRBD1. Germline V CDR1 and CDR2: SGHKS, YYEKEE (reference sequence). The CDR3 has 14 residues. The V gene end was trimmed by 4 bases and the J gene end by 8 bases; junction bases not matched to a gene: 9.

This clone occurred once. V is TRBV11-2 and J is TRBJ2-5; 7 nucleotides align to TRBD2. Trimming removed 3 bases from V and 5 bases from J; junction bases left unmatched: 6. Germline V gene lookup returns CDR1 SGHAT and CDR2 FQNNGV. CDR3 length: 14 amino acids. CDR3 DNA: TGTGCCAGCAGCTTGAGCGGGACCGGGGAGACCCAGTACTTC. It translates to CASSLSGTGETQYF.

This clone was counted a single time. DNA for the CDR3: TGTGCCAGCAGTGAATTAGCAGGGTGGGACACTGAAGCTTTCTTT. This gives the protein CASSELAGWDTEAFF. This chain uses TRBV2 with TRBJ1-1, with D possibly TRBD1 on 5 matching bases. Between the trimmed V and J ends, which lost 2 bases and 3 bases, there was a span of 13 bases. This CDR3 comprises 15 residues. The germline CDR1 and CDR2 sequences are SNHLY and FYNNEI.

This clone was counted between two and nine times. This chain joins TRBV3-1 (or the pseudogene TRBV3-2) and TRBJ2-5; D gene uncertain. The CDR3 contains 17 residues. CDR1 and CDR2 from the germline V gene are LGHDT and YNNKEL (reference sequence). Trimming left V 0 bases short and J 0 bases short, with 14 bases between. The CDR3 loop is CASSQETADLYQETQYF. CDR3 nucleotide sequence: TGTGCCAGCAGCCAAGAAACGGCAGACTTGTACCAAGAGACCCAGTACTTC.

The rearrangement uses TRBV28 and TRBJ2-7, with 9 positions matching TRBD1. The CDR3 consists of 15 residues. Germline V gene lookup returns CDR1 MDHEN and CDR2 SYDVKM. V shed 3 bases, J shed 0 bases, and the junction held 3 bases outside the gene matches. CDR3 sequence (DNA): TGTGCCAGCAGTTTCTTGACAGGGGGCTCCTACGAGCAGTACTTC. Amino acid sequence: CASSFLTGGSYEQYF.

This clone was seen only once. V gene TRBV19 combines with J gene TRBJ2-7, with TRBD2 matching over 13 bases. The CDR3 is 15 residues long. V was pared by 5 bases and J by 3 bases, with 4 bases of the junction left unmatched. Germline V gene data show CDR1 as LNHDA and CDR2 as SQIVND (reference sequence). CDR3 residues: CASSGGLAGVYEQYF. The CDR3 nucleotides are TGTGCCAGTAGTGGAGGACTAGCGGGAGTCTACGAGCAGTACTTC.

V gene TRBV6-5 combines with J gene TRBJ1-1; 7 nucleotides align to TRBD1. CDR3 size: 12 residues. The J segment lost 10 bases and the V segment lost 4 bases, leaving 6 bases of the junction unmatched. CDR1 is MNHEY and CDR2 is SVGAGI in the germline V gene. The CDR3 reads CASSSDRRRAFF. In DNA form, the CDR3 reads TGTGCCAGCAGTTCGGACAGGAGAAGAGCTTTCTTT.

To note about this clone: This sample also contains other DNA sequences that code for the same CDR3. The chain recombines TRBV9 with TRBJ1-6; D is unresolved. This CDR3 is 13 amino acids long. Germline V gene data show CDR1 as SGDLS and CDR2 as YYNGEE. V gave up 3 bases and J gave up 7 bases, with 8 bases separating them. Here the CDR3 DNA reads TGTGCCAGCAGCGCGACTGGGAATTCACCCCTCCACTTT. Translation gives CASSATGNSPLHF.

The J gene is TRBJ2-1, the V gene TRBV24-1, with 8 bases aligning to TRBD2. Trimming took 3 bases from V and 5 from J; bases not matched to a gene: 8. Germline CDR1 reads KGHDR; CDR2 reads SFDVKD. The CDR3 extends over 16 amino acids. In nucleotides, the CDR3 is TGTGCCACCAGTGATCAGCGGGAGAGTGGGGACAATGAGCAGTTCTTC. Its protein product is CATSDQRESGDNEQFF.

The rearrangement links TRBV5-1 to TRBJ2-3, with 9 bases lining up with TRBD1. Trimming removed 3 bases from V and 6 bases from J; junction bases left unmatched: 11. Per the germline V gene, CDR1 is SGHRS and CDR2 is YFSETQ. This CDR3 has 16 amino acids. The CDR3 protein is CASSSRGTGMGDTQYF. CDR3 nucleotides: TGCGCCAGCAGCTCGCGCGGGACAGGGATGGGGGATACGCAGTATTTT.

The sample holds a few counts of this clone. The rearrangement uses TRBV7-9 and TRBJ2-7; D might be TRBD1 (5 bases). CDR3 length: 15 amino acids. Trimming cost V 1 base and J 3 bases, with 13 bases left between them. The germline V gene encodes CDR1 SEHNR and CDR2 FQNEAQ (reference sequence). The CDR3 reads CASSLVSGPLYEQYF. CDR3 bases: TGTGCCAGCAGCTTAGTTTCAGGGCCCCTCTACGAGCAGTACTTC.

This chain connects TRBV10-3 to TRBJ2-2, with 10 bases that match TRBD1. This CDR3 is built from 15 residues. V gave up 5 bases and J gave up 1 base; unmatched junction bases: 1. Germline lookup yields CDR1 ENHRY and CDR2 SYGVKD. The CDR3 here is CAISWDRGNTGELFF. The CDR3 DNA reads TGTGCCATCAGTTGGGACAGGGGGAACACCGGGGAGCTGTTTTTT.

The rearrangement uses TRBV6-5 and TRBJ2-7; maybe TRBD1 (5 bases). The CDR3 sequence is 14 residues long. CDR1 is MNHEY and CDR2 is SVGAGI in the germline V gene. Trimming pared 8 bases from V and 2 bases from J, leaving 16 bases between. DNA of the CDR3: TGTGCCAGCCGGACCAGGGAAGGACCCTACGAGCAGTACTTC. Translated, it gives CASRTREGPYEQYF.

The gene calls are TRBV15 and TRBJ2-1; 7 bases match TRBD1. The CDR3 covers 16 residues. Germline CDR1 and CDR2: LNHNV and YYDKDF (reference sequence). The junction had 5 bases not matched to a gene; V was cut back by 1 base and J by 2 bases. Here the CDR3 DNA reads TGTGCCACCAGCAGAGGGCTCGGGACAGCCTACAATGAGCAGTTCTTC. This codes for CATSRGLGTAYNEQFF.

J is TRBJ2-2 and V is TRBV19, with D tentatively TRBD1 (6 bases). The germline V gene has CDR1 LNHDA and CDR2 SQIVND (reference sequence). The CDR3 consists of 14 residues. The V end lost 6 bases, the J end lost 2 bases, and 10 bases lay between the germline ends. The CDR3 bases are TGTGCCAGTAGCCTACAGGGAAACACCGGGGAGCTGTTTTTT. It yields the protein CASSLQGNTGELFF.

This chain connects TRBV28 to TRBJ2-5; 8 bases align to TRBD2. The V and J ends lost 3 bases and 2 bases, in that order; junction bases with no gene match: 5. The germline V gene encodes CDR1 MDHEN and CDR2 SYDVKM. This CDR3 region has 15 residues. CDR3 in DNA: TGTGCCAGCAGTTTGATCGGGGGGGCGCAAGAGACCCAGTACTTC. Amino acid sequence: CASSLIGGAQETQYF.

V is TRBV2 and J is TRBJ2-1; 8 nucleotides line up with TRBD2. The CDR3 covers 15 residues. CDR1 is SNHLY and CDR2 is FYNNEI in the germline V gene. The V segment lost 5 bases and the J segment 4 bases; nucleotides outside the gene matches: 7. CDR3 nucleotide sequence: TGTGCCAGCAGTTACAGCGGGGGATCATACAATGAGCAGTTCTTC. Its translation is CASSYSGGSYNEQFF.

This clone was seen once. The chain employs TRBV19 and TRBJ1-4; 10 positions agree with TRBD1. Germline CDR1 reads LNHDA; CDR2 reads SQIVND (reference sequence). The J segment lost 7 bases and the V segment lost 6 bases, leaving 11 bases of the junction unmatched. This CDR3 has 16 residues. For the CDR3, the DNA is TGTGCCAGTAGGCAACCGACAGGGGGCCGCGGTGAAAAACTGTTTTTT. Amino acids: CASRQPTGGRGEKLFF.

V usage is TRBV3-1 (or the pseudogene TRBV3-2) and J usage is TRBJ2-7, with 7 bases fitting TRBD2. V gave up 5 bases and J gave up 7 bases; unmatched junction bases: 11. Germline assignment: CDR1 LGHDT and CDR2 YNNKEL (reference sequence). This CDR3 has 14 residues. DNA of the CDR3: TGTGCCAGCAGCGAGGGGACTACTTGGTGGGAGCAGTACTTC. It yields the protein CASSEGTTWWEQYF.

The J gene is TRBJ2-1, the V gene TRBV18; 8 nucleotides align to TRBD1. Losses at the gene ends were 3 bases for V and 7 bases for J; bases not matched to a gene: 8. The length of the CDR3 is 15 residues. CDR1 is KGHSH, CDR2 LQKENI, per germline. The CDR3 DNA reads TGTGCCAGCTCACCGTTAGGCCAGGGGGCGAATGAGCAGTTCTTC. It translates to CASSPLGQGANEQFF.

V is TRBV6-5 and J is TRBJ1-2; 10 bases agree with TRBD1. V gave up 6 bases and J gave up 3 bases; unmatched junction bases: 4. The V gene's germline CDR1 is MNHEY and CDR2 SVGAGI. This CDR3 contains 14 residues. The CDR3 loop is CASRPGTGDYGYTF. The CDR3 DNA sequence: TGTGCCAGCAGGCCCGGGACAGGGGACTATGGCTACACCTTC.